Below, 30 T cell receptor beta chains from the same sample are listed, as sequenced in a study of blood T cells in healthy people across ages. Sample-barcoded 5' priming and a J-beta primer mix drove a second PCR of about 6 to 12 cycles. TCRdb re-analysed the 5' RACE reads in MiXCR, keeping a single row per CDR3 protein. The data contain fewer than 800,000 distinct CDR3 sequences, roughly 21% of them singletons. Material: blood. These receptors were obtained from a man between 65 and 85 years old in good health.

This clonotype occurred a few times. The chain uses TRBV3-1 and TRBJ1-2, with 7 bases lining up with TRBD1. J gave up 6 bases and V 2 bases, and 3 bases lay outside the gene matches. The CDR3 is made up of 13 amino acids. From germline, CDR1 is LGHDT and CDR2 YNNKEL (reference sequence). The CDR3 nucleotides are TGTGCCAGCAGCCAATTGACAGGGAATGGCTACACCTTC. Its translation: CASSQLTGNGYTF.

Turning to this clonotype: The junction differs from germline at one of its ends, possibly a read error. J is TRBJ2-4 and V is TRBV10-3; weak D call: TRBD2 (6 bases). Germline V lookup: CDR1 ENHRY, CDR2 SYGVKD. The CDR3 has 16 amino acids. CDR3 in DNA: TGTGCCATCAGTGAGTCCGGGGGTCAAGCCAGAAACATTCAGTACTTC. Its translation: CAISESGGQARNIQYF.

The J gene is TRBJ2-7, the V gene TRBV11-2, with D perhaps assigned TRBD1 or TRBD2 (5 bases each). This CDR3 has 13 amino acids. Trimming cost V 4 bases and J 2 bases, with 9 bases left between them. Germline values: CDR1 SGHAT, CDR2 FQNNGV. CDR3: CASSWGRTYEQYF. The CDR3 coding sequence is TGTGCCAGCAGCTGGGGACGGACCTACGAGCAGTACTTC.

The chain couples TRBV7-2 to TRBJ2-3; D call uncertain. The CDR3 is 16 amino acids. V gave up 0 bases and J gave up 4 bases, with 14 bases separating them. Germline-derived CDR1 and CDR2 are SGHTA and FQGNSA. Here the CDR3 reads CASSLAASKGADTQYF. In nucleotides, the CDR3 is TGTGCCAGCAGCTTAGCCGCGTCTAAGGGCGCAGATACGCAGTATTTT.

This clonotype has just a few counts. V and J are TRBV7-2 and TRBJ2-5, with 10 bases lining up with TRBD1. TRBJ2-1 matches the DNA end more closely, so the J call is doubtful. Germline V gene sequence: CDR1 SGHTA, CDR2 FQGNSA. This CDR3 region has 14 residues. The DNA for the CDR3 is TGTGCCAGCAGCTTCAGGACAGGGGGGGATGAGCAGTTCTTC. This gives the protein CASSFRTGGDEQFF.

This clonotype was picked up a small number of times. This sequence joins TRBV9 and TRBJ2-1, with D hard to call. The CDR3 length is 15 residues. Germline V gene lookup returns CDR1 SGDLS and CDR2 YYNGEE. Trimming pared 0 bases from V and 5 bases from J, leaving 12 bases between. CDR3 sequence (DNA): TGTGCCAGCAGCGTAGCACCCCTAGGTAACAATGAGCAGTTCTTC. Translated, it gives CASSVAPLGNNEQFF.

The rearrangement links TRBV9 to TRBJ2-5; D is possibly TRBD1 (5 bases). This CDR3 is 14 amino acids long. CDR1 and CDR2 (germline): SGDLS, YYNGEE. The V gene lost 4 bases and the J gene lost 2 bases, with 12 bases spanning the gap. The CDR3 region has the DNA TGTGCCAGCAGCCCTAACAGGCAACAAGAGACCCAGTACTTC. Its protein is CASSPNRQQETQYF.

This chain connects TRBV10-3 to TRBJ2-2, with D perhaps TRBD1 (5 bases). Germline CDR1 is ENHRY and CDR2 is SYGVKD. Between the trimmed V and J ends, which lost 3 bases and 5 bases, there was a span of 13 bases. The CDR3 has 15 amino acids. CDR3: CAISDGREGTGELFF. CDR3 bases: TGTGCCATCAGTGATGGCAGGGAAGGAACCGGGGAGCTGTTTTTT.

The CDR3, as DNA: TGTGCCAGCAGCCCGACCGCTACAAGTGCAACTAATGAAAAACTGTTTTTT. This sequence encodes CASSPTATSATNEKLFF. This chain uses TRBV7-9 with TRBJ1-4; D gene ambiguous. The CDR3 runs to 17 residues. Trimming cost V 5 bases and J 0 bases, with 16 bases left between them. Germline CDR1 is SEHNR and CDR2 is FQNEAQ (reference sequence).

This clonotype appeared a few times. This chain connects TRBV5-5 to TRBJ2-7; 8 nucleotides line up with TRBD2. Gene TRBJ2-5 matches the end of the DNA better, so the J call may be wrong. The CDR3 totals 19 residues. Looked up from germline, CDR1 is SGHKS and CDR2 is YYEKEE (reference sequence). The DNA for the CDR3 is TGTGCCAGCAGCTTGTCCACCGCGCCGATAGCGGGAATTTGGGAGACCCAGTACTTC. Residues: CASSLSTAPIAGIWETQYF.

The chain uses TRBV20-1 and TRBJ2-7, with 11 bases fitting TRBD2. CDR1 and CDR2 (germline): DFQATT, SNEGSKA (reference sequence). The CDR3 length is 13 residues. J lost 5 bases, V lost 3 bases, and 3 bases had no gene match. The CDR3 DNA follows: TGCAGTGCTAGTAGCGGGAGGGTTAACGAGCAGTACTTC. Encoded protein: CSASSGRVNEQYF.

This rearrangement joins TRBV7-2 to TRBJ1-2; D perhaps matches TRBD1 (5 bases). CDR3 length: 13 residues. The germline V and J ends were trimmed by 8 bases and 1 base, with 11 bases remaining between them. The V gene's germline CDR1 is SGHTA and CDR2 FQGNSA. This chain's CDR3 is CASGSTDNYGYTF. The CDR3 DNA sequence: TGTGCCAGCGGATCGACAGATAACTATGGCTACACCTTC.

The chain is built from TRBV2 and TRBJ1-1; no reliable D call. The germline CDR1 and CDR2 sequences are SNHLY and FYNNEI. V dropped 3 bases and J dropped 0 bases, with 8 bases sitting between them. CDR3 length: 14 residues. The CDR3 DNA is TGTGCCAGCAGTGAGCGGCTAATGAACACTGAAGCTTTCTTT. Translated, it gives CASSERLMNTEAFF.

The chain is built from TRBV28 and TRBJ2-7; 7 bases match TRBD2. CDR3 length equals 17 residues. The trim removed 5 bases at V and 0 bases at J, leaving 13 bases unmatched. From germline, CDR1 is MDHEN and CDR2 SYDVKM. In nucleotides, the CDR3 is TGTGCCAGCAGTCCCGCCTCGGGGGGACCTAGCTCCTACGAGCAGTACTTC. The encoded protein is CASSPASGGPSSYEQYF.

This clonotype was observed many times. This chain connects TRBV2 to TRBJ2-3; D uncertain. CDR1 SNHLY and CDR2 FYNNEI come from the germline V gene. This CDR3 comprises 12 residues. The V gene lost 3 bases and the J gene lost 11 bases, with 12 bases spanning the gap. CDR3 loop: CASSDTPWEQYF. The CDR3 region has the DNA TGTGCCAGCAGTGATACTCCCTGGGAGCAGTATTTT.

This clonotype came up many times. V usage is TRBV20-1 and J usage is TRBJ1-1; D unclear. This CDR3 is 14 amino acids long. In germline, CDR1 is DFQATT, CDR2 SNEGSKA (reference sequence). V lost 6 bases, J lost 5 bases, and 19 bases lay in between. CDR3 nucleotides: TGCAGTGCCGCAACCGGACCGAGTCGGACTGAAGCTTTCTTT. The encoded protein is CSAATGPSRTEAFF.

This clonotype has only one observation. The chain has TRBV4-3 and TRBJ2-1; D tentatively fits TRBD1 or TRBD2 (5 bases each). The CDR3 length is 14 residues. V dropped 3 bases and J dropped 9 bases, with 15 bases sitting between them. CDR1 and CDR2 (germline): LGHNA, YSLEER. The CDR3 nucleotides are TGCGCCAGCAGCCAGGGACCGACTCTGGGTGAGCAGTTCTTC. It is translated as CASSQGPTLGEQFF.

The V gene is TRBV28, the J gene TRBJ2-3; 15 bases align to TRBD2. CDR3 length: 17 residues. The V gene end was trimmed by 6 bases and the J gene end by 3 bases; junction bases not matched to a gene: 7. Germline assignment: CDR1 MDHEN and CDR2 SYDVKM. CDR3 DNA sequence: TGTGCCAGCAGCCCAGGACTAGCGGGAGGGCCGACAGATACGCAGTATTTT. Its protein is CASSPGLAGGPTDTQYF.

The CDR3 protein is CASSQGQGFHKQYF. The CDR3 region has the DNA TGTGCCAGCAGCCAGGGACAGGGGTTCCACAAGCAGTACTTC. This chain uses TRBV28 with TRBJ2-7; 10 bases agree with TRBD1. Trimming cost V 6 bases and J 8 bases; bases outside gene matches: 10. The CDR3 is made up of 14 amino acids. CDR1 MDHEN and CDR2 SYDVKM come from the germline V gene.

The CDR3 nucleotides read TGCAGTGCGGCCCGTACGACTAGCGGGATTCACGAGCAGTACTTC. Translation: CSAARTTSGIHEQYF. V gene TRBV20-1 combines with J gene TRBJ2-7, with 11 bases fitting TRBD2. This CDR3 comprises 15 residues. Trimming took 6 bases from V and 5 from J; bases not matched to a gene: 12. CDR1 is DFQATT and CDR2 is SNEGSKA in the germline V gene (reference sequence).

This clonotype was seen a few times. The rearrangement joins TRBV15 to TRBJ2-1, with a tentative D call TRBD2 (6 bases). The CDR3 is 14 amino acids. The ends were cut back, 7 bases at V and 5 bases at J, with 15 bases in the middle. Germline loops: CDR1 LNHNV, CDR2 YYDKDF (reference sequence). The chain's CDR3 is CATTSGLANNEQFF. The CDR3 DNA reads TGTGCCACCACCTCCGGTCTAGCGAACAATGAGCAGTTCTTC.

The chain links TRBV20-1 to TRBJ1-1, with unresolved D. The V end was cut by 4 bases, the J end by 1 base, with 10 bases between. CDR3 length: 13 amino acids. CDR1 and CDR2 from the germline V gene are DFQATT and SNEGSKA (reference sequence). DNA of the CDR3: TGCAGTGCTAACGTCCGGCAGAACACTGAAGCTTTCTTT. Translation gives CSANVRQNTEAFF.

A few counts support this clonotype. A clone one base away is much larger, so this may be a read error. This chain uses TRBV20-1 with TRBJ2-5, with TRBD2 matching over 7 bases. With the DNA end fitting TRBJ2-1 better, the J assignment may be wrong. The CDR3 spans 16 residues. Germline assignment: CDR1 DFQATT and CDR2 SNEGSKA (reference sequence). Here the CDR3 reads CSTRKSAGEGYNEQFF. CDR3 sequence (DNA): TGCAGTACTAGGAAATCGGCGGGAGAGGGGTACAATGAGCAGTTCTTC.

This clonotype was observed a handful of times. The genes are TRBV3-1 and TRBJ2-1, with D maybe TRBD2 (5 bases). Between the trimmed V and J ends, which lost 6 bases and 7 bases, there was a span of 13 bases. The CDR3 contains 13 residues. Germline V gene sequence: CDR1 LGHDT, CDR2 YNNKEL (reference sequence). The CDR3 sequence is CASRHRSGNEQFF. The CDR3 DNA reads TGTGCCAGCAGACACAGATCGGGGAATGAGCAGTTCTTC.

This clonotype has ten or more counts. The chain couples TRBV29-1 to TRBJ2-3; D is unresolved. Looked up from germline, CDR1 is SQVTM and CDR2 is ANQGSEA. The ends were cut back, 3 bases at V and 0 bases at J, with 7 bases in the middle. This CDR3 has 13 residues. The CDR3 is CSVDWQSTDTQYF. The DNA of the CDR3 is TGCAGCGTTGATTGGCAAAGCACAGATACGCAGTATTTT.

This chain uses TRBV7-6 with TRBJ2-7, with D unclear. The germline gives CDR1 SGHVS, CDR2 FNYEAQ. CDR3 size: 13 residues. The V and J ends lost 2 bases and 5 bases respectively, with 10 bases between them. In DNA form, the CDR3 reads TGTGCCAGCAGCTTATTGCCGAGCAACGAGCAGTACTTC. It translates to CASSLLPSNEQYF.

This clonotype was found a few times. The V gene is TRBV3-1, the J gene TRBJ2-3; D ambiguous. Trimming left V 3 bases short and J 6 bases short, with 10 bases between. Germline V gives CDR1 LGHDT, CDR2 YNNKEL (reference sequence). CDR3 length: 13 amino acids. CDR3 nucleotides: TGTGCCAGCAGCCAGGATGGCCTCGATACGCAGTATTTT. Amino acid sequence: CASSQDGLDTQYF.

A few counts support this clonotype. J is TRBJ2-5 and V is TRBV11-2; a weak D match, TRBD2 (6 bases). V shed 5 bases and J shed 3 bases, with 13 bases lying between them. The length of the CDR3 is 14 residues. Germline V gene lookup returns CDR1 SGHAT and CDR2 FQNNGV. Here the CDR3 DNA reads TGTGCCAGCAGCGTAACTAGCACCGAAGAGACCCAGTACTTC. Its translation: CASSVTSTEETQYF. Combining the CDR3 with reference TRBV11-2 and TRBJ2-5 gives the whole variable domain EAGVAQSPRYKIIEKRQSVAFWCNPISGHATLYWYQQILGQGPKLLIQFQNNGVVDDSQLPKDRFSAERLKGVDSTLKIQPAKLEDSAVYLCASSVTSTEETQYFGPGTRLLVL.

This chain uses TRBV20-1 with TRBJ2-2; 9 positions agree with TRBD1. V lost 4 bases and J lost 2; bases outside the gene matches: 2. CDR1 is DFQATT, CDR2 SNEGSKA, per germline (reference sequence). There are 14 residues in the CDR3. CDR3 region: CSAITGGNTGELFF. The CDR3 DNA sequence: TGCAGTGCTATAACAGGGGGCAACACCGGGGAGCTGTTTTTT.

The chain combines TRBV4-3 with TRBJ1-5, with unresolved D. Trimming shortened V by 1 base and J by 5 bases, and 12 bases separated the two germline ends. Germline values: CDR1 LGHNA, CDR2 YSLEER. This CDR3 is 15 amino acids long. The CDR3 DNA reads TGCGCCAGCAGCCAAGTGGTAACATCATATCAGCCCCAGCATTTT. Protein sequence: CASSQVVTSYQPQHF.